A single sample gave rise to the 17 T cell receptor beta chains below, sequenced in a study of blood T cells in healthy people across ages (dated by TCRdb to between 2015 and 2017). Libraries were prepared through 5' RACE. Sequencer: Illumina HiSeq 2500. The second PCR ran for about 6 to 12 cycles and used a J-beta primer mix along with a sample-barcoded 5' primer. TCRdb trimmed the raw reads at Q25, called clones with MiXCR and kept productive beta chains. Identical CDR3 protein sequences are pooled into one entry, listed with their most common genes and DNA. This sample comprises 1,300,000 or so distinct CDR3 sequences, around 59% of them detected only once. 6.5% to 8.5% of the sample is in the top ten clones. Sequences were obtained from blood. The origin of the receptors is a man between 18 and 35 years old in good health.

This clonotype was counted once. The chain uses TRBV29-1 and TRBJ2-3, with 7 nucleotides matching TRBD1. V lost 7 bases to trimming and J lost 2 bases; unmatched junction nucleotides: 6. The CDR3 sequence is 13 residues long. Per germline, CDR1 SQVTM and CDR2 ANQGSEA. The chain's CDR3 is CSASGQNTDTQYF. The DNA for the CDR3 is TGCAGCGCCTCGGGACAGAACACAGATACGCAGTATTTT.

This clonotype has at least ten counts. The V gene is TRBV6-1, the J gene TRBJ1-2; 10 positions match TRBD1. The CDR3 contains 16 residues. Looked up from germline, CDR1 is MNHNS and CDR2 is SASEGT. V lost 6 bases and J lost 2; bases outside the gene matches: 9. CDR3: CASRGGTGDRNYGYTF. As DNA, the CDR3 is TGTGCCAGCAGGGGAGGGACAGGGGATCGGAACTATGGCTACACCTTC.

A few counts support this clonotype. The CDR3 here is CASRPAGGLGQPQHF. In DNA form, the CDR3 reads TGTGCCAGCAGACCTGCAGGGGGCCTCGGGCAGCCCCAGCATTTT. The chain recombines TRBV12-3 or TRBV12-4 with TRBJ1-5; TRBD1 agrees at 8 bases. V was clipped by 6 bases and J by 7 bases; unmatched bases: 11. This CDR3 is 15 amino acids long.

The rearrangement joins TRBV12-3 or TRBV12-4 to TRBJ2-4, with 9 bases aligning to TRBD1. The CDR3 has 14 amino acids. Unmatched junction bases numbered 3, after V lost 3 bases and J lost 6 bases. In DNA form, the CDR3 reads TGTGCCAGCAGTTTGAGGACAGGGGTAAACATTCAGTACTTC. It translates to CASSLRTGVNIQYF.

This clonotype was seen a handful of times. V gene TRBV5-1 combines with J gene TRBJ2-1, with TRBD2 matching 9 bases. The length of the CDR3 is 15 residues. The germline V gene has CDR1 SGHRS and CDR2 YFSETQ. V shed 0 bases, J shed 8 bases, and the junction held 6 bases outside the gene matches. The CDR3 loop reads CASSLAPSGIYEQFF. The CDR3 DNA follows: TGCGCCAGCAGCTTGGCCCCTAGCGGGATCTATGAGCAGTTCTTC.

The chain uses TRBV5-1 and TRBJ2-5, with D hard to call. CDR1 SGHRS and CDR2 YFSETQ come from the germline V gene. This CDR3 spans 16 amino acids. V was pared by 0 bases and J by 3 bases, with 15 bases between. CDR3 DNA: TGCGCCAGCAGCTTGGAAGGGCGTAAACGAGAAGAGACCCAGTACTTC. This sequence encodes CASSLEGRKREETQYF.

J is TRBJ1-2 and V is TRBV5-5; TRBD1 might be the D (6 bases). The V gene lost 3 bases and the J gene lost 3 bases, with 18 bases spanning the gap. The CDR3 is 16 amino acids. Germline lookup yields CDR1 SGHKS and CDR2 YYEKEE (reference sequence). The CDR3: CASSSSSKDSHYGYTF. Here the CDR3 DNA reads TGTGCCAGCAGCTCGAGTTCCAAGGACAGCCACTATGGCTACACCTTC. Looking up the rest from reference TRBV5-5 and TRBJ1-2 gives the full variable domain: DAGVTQSPTHLIKTRGQQVTLRCSPISGHKSVSWYQQVLGQGPQFIFQYYEKEERGRGNFPDRFSARQFPNYSSELNVNALLLGDSALYLCASSSSSKDSHYGYTFGSGTRLTVV.

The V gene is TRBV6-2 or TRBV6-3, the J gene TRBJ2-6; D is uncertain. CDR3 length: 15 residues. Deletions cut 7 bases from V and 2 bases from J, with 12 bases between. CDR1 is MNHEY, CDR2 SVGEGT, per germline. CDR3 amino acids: CASTSTNTGANVLTF. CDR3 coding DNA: TGTGCCAGCACCTCGACAAACACTGGGGCCAACGTCCTGACTTTC.

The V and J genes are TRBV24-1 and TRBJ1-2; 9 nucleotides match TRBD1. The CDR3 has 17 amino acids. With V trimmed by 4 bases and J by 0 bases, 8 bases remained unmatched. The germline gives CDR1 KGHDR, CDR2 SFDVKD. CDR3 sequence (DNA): TGTGCCACCAGTGAAGCCGGGACAGGGCCCACTAACTATGGCTACACCTTC. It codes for CATSEAGTGPTNYGYTF.

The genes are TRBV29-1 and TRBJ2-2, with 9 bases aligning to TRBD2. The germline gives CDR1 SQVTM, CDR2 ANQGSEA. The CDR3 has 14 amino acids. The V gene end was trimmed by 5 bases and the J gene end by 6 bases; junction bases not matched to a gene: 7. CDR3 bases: TGCAGCGTTATACTAGCGGGTGATGCCGGGGAGCTGTTTTTT. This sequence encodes CSVILAGDAGELFF.

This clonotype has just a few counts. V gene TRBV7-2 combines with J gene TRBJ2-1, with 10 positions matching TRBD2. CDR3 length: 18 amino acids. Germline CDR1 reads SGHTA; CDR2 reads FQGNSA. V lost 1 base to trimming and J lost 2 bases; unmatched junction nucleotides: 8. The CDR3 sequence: CASSLGTSGGVAYNEQFF. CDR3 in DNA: TGTGCCAGCAGCTTAGGGACTAGCGGCGGGGTGGCCTACAATGAGCAGTTCTTC.

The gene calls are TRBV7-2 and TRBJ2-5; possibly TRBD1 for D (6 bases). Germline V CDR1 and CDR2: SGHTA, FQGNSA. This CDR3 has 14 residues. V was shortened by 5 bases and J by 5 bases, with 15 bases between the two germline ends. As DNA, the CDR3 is TGTGCCAGCAGCCCGAGGGCAGGGGTCGAGACCCAGTACTTC. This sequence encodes CASSPRAGVETQYF.

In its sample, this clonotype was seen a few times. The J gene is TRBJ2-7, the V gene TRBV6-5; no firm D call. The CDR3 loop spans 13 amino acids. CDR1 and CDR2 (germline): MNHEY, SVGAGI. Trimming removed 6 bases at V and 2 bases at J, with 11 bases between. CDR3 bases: TGTGCCAGCAGAGACCCCACCACCTACGAGCAGTACTTC. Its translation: CASRDPTTYEQYF.

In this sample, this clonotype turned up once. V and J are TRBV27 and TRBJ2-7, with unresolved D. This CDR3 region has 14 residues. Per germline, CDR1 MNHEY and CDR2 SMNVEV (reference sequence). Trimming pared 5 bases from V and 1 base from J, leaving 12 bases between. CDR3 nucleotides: TGTGCCAGCAGTGAGCAGCTCAGGTCCTACGAGCAGTACTTC. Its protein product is CASSEQLRSYEQYF.

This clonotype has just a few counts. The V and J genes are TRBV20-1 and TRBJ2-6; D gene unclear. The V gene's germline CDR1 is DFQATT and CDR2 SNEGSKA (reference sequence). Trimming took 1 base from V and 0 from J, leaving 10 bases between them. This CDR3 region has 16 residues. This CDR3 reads CSARVVATSGANVLTF. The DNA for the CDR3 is TGCAGTGCTAGAGTGGTTGCGACCTCTGGGGCCAACGTCCTGACTTTC.

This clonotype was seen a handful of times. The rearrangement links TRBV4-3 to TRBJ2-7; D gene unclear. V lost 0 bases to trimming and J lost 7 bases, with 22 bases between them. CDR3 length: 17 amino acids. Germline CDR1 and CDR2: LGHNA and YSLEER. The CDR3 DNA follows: TGCGCCAGCAGCCAAGATCAAGCGAGTGAAGGGTACAATGAGCAGTACTTC. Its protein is CASSQDQASEGYNEQYF.

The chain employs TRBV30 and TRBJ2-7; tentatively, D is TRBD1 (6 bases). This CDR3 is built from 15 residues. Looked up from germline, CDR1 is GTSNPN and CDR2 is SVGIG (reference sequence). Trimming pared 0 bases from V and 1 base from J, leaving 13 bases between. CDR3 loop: CAWSVGQGSSYEQYF. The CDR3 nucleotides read TGTGCCTGGAGTGTAGGCCAGGGGTCTTCCTACGAGCAGTACTTC. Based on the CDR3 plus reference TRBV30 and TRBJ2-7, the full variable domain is SQTIHQWPATLVQPVGSPLSLECTVEGTSNPNLYWYRQAAGRGLQLLFYSVGIGQISSEVPQNLSASRPQDRQFILSSKKLLLSDSGFYLCAWSVGQGSSYEQYFGPGTRLTVT.